This T cell receptor (beta chain) comes out of a study of cytomegalovirus exposure and HLA in healthy donors. Germline V gene data show CDR1 as SQVTM and CDR2 as ANQGSEA. V lost 7 bases and J lost 7, with 10 bases in between. This CDR3 comprises 10 residues. Notes on the study in general: According to a later analysis, most TCR beta chains associated with CMV appeared HLA-restricted. The authors considered a cluster of highly shared sequence variants likely to be a sequencing artifact. When analyzed later, a missense DCLRE1C variant was found to be linked to TCR beta V- and J-gene trimming.

Concerning this clone itself: Its antigen is not known.

Amplification used 60 Vbeta primers and 13 Jbeta primers. Method: immunoSEQ multiplex PCR; TCRdb's copy keeps in-frame clones and lacks some. The sample has around 93,000 clones, 65% to 90% seen once. The chain couples TRBV29-1 to TRBJ1-1; TRBD1 might be the D (5 bases). The origin of this receptor is a man in his thirties or forties in good health and CMV-seropositive. The sample taken for sequencing was PBMCs. The CDR3 sequence is CSAGAVEAFF. CDR3 in DNA: TGCAGCGCTGGGGCAGTTGAAGCTTTCTTT.